This T cell receptor (beta chain) was captured by sequencing in a study of T cell changes during pregnancy in multiple sclerosis. CDR1 and CDR2 from the germline V gene are LNHDA and SQIVND (reference sequence). This CDR3 comprises 13 residues. The germline V and J ends were trimmed by 5 bases and 4 bases, with 11 bases remaining between them. Measured with immunoSEQ multiplex PCR; TCRdb has only the in-frame clones, and not every one. This sample has about 13,000 clones, with roughly 90% found just once. This rearrangement joins TRBV19 to TRBJ1-2; unclear D gene. This clonotype originated in a female donor in good health, enrolled as a control in a pregnancy study. This specimen consisted of CD8+ T cells from peripheral blood mononuclear cells, obtained after pregnancy. The CDR3 DNA is TGTGCCAGTAGTCTGAGTCATTCCTATGGCTACACCTTC. It yields the protein CASSLSHSYGYTF.